The sequence of this TCR beta chain was determined in a study of shared clonotypes between healthy human individuals. Repertoires were generated with immunoSEQ multiplex PCR, while TCRdb's copy carries only in-frame clones and drops some. In the table there are under 1,100,000 clones, about 75% of which are singletons. This CDR3 has 13 amino acids. V lost 2 bases and J lost 0, with 4 bases in between. The germline V gene has CDR1 WNHNN and CDR2 SYGVQD (reference sequence). This clonotype was obtained from a man aged 18 to 30 in good health. J is TRBJ1-1 and V is TRBV10-1; no definite D call. Sequencing was carried out using memory CD4+ T cells sorted from blood. Subset meaning: CD45RA-negative fraction. The CDR3 nucleotides read TGCGCCAGCAGTGAGGACATGAACACTGAAGCTTTCTTT. Residues: CASSEDMNTEAFF.